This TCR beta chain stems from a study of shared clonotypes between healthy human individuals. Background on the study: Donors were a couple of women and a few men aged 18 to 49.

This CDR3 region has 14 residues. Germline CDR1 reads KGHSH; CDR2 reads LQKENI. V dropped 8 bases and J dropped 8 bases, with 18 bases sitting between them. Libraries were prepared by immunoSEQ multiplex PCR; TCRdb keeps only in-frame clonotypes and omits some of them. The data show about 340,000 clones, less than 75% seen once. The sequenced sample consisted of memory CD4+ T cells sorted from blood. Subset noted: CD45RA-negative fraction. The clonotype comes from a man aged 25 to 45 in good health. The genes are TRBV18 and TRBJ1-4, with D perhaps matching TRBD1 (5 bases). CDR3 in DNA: TGTGCCAGCCACAGCCCGGGGGGAGGAGAAAAACTGTTTTTT. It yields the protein CASHSPGGGEKLFF.